These 21 T cell receptor beta chains originate from one sample sequenced in a study of blood T cell repertoires in COVID-19. Generated by immunoSEQ multiplex PCR, the TCRdb table keeps only in-frame clones and is missing some. Of 200,000 to 300,000 clones detected, about 91% appear once; the ten largest clones hold approximately 1.4%. Specimen: peripheral blood. All receptors come from a man aged 80 or over with acute or convalescent COVID-19.

The chain recombines TRBV5-4 with TRBJ2-1, with 8 bases aligning to TRBD2. Germline V lookup: CDR1 SGHNT, CDR2 YYREEE (reference sequence). The trim removed 0 bases at V and 3 bases at J, leaving 2 bases unmatched. There are 15 residues in the CDR3. The CDR3 DNA reads as TGTGCCAGCAGCTTGGACCGGGGGGGCTACAATGAGCAGTTCTTC. Protein: CASSLDRGGYNEQFF.

The V and J genes are TRBV9 and TRBJ2-3; D is unresolved. This CDR3 has 13 amino acids. Per germline, CDR1 SGDLS and CDR2 YYNGEE. Trimming cost V 6 bases and J 0 bases, with 8 bases left between them. Here the CDR3 DNA reads TGTGCCAGCACTCTGGGCAGCACAGATACGCAGTATTTT. It encodes CASTLGSTDTQYF.

The chain is built from TRBV6-6 and TRBJ2-1; no reliable D call. V was clipped by 2 bases and J by 6 bases, with 5 bases between them. The CDR3 covers 12 residues. Germline loops: CDR1 MNHNY, CDR2 SVGAGI (reference sequence). The chain's CDR3 is CASSYDSNEQFF. CDR3 nucleotide sequence: TGTGCCAGCAGTTACGATAGCAATGAGCAGTTCTTC.

CDR3: CASSREGRAPYEQYF. The CDR3 bases are TGTGCCAGCAGCCGTGAGGGGAGGGCCCCCTACGAGCAGTACTTC. The chain employs TRBV3-1 (or the pseudogene TRBV3-2) and TRBJ2-7; TRBD2 matches at 7 bases. Germline CDR1 and CDR2: LGHDT and YNNKEL (reference sequence). The V and J ends lost 4 bases and 2 bases, in that order; junction bases with no gene match: 8. The CDR3 has 15 amino acids.

The chain couples TRBV7-2 to TRBJ2-2, with D tentatively TRBD1 (5 bases). This CDR3 is 15 amino acids long. Per the germline V gene, CDR1 is SGHTA and CDR2 is FQGNSA. Trimming removed 4 bases from V and 4 bases from J, with 13 bases in between. The CDR3 protein is CASSSFQGPTGELFF. The CDR3 nucleotides are TGTGCCAGCAGCTCATTTCAGGGTCCCACCGGGGAGCTGTTTTTT.

The chain is built from TRBV7-3 and TRBJ1-1; TRBD1 might be the D (5 bases). This CDR3 is built from 14 residues. CDR1 SGHTA and CDR2 FQGTGA come from the germline V gene. V lost 4 bases, J lost 0 bases, and 9 bases lay in between. CDR3 in DNA: TGTGCCAGCAGCTACGACAGTTTGAACACTGAAGCTTTCTTT. This encodes CASSYDSLNTEAFF.

The chain uses TRBV7-8 and TRBJ1-3; TRBD1 matches at 10 bases. This CDR3 contains 15 residues. V lost 9 bases and J lost 6; bases outside the gene matches: 11. Germline V gives CDR1 SGHVS, CDR2 FQNEAQ. CDR3 sequence: CASRTRTGGQNTIYF. The CDR3 DNA reads as TGTGCCAGTCGAACCCGGACAGGGGGACAAAACACCATATATTTT.

The chain uses TRBV7-3 and TRBJ2-3; 9 bases are a match to TRBD2. The CDR3 contains 15 residues. J lost 1 base, V lost 5 bases, and 4 bases had no gene match. Germline V gene lookup returns CDR1 SGHTA and CDR2 FQGTGA. CDR3 loop: CASSAASGGTDTQYF. CDR3 DNA: TGTGCCAGCAGCGCTGCTAGCGGGGGCACAGATACGCAGTATTTT. Filled out from reference TRBV7-3 and TRBJ2-3, the complete variable domain reads GAGVSQTPSNKVTEKGKYVELRCDPISGHTALYWYRQSLGQGPEFLIYFQGTGAADDSGLPNDRFFAVRPEGSVSTLKIQRTERGDSAVYLCASSAASGGTDTQYFGPGTRLTVL.

The CDR3 DNA is TGTGCCAGCAGCAATAATCCCCAGCCCCAGCATTTT. Protein: CASSNNPQPQHF. The rearrangement joins TRBV7-8 to TRBJ1-5; no definite D call. The ends were cut back, 5 bases at V and 7 bases at J, with 9 bases in the middle. Germline V gene data show CDR1 as SGHVS and CDR2 as FQNEAQ. The CDR3 totals 12 residues.

This chain links TRBV7-2 with TRBJ1-2; D remains ambiguous. V was pared by 7 bases and J by 3 bases, with 6 bases between. The CDR3 sequence is 11 residues long. Per the germline V gene, CDR1 is SGHTA and CDR2 is FQGNSA. CDR3 sequence (DNA): TGTGCCAGCACCCCCGACTATGGCTACACCTTC. Amino acids: CASTPDYGYTF.

The rearrangement links TRBV9 to TRBJ2-7, with D maybe TRBD2 (7 bases). Trimming pared 1 base from V and 7 bases from J, leaving 24 bases between. The CDR3 has 17 residues. Germline loops: CDR1 SGDLS, CDR2 YYNGEE. CDR3 in amino acids: CASSVPGGGGLVWEQYF. CDR3 nucleotide sequence: TGTGCCAGCAGCGTACCCGGAGGGGGGGGGCTCGTCTGGGAGCAGTACTTC.

The V gene is TRBV5-1, the J gene TRBJ2-1; tentative D call: TRBD1 (5 bases). This CDR3 comprises 15 residues. The germline V and J ends were trimmed by 3 bases and 2 bases, with 12 bases remaining between them. The V gene's germline CDR1 is SGHRS and CDR2 YFSETQ. The CDR3 nucleotides are TGCGCCAGCAGCTGGAAGGGGATTACCTACAATGAGCAGTTCTTC. Translated, it gives CASSWKGITYNEQFF.

This clone was counted a few times. The chain links TRBV19 to TRBJ2-2; D possibly corresponds to TRBD2 (6 bases). Germline CDR1 is LNHDA and CDR2 is SQIVND (reference sequence). The CDR3 spans 18 residues. V was clipped by 7 bases and J by 3 bases, with 24 bases between them. CDR3 nucleotide sequence: TGTGCCAGTAAACTTACTGTGGGAGGCGGGCATGACACCGGGGAGCTGTTTTTT. It is translated as CASKLTVGGGHDTGELFF.

V and J are TRBV19 and TRBJ2-7; 8 nucleotides match TRBD2. Trimming at V came to 10 bases and at J to 5 bases, leaving 4 bases not matched to a gene. Germline V gene data show CDR1 as LNHDA and CDR2 as SQIVND (reference sequence). This CDR3 region has 11 residues. CDR3 in amino acids: CAKGGRNEQYF. CDR3 coding DNA: TGTGCCAAAGGCGGGAGGAACGAGCAGTACTTC.

The CDR3 protein is CATSEGTSGYNEQFF. The CDR3 region has the DNA TGTGCCACCAGTGAAGGGACTAGCGGGTACAATGAGCAGTTCTTC. The genes are TRBV24-1 and TRBJ2-1, with 12 bases identical to TRBD2. With 4 bases clipped from V and 4 bases from J, the junction kept 1 base outside the gene matches. Germline V gives CDR1 KGHDR, CDR2 SFDVKD. This CDR3 contains 15 residues.

V usage is TRBV4-1 and J usage is TRBJ2-7; D perhaps matches TRBD1 (6 bases). The V and J ends lost 1 base and 2 bases respectively, with 12 bases between them. CDR3 length: 15 residues. Per germline, CDR1 MGHRA and CDR2 YSYEKL. The CDR3 DNA reads TGCGCCAGCAGCCAAGGCTCAGGGGTGCCCTACGAGCAGTACTTC. Protein: CASSQGSGVPYEQYF.

CDR3 loop: CASSPTKLGSIFF. The CDR3 DNA sequence: TGTGCCAGTAGCCCCACTAAGTTAGGTAGTATCTTCTTC. V and J are TRBV19 and TRBJ2-1; D call uncertain. The V end lost 6 bases, the J end lost 16 bases, and 22 bases lay between the germline ends. CDR1 LNHDA and CDR2 SQIVND come from the germline V gene (reference sequence). The CDR3 spans 13 residues. Full variable domain (rest looked up from reference TRBV19 and TRBJ2-1): DGGITQSPKYLFRKEGQNVTLSCEQNLNHDAMYWYRQDPGQGLRLIYYSQIVNDFQKGDIAEGYSVSREKKESFPLTVTSAQKNPTAFYLCASSPTKLGSIFFGPGTRLTVL.

V usage is TRBV10-2 and J usage is TRBJ2-4; 11 positions match TRBD1. The CDR3 consists of 17 residues. Losses at the gene ends were 6 bases for V and 0 bases for J; bases not matched to a gene: 7. CDR1 WSHSY and CDR2 SAAADI come from the germline V gene. The CDR3 spells CASRSTGTGGAKNIQYF. For the CDR3, the DNA is TGCGCCAGCAGGTCAACCGGGACAGGGGGAGCCAAAAACATTCAGTACTTC.

Of note for this clone: Its ends do not fully match the called genes, so a read error is possible. The chain is built from TRBV5-5 and TRBJ2-7; 15 nucleotides agree with TRBD2. The CDR3 consists of 15 residues. The germline CDR1 and CDR2 sequences are SGHKS and YYEKEE (reference sequence). This CDR3 is CASSPGLAGGERANF. The CDR3 nucleotides read TGTGCCAGCAGCCCGGGACTAGCGGGAGGAGAGAGAGCCAACTTC.

This clone was observed a single time. The chain uses TRBV18 and TRBJ1-1; a weak D match, TRBD1 (5 bases). The germline V and J ends were trimmed by 4 bases and 4 bases, with 16 bases remaining between them. This CDR3 has 15 residues. The germline gives CDR1 KGHSH, CDR2 LQKENI. The chain's CDR3 is CASSQSVSGGTEAFF. The CDR3 coding sequence is TGTGCCAGCTCACAGAGTGTGTCCGGGGGCACTGAAGCTTTCTTT. The full variable domain, its missing parts supplied by reference TRBV18 and TRBJ1-1, is NAGVMQNPRHLVRRRGQEARLRCSPMKGHSHVYWYRQLPEEGLKFMVYLQKENIIDESGMPKERFSAEFPKEGPSILRIQQVVRGDSAAYFCASSQSVSGGTEAFFGQGTRLTVV.

This clone was counted between two and nine times. This rearrangement joins TRBV7-8 to TRBJ2-3, with 10 bases lining up with TRBD2. The V and J ends lost 1 base and 2 bases, in that order; junction bases with no gene match: 3. This CDR3 is 16 amino acids long. CDR1 and CDR2 from the germline V gene are SGHVS and FQNEAQ. CDR3 loop: CASSLVSGGHTDTQYF. CDR3 DNA sequence: TGTGCCAGCAGCTTAGTTAGCGGGGGGCACACAGATACGCAGTATTTT. The whole variable domain, remainder taken from reference TRBV7-8 and TRBJ2-3, is GAGVSQSPRYKVAKRGQDVALRCDPISGHVSLFWYQQALGQGPEFLTYFQNEAQLDKSGLPSDRFFAERPEGSVSTLKIQRTQQEDSAVYLCASSLVSGGHTDTQYFGPGTRLTVL.